This T cell receptor (beta chain) is drawn from a study of shared clonotypes between healthy human individuals. Germline loops: CDR1 SGHRS, CDR2 YFSETQ. With V trimmed by 5 bases and J by 0 bases, 4 bases remained unmatched. The CDR3 length is 15 residues. Assay used: immunoSEQ multiplex PCR; TCRdb lists only in-frame clones, some missing. This table has some 2.4 million clones, roughly 93% appearing once. Note on this clone: The sample carries other DNA sequences with the same CDR3.

This chain uses TRBV5-1 with TRBJ2-2, with 7 nucleotides matching TRBD1. The TCR was taken from a man aged 18 to 35 in good health. Some clones in this sample may be carry-over from other donors' samples. Specimen: naive CD4+ T cells from PBMCs. Described subset: CD45RA+ positively selected. The CDR3 bases are TGCGCCAGCAGGTCCGGGACAGCGAACACCGGGGAGCTGTTTTTT. Translation gives CASRSGTANTGELFF.